Below, 18 T cell receptor beta chains from the same sample are listed, as sequenced in a study of T-cell reconstitution after alpha-beta-depleted transplantation in children. Unique molecular identifiers were incorporated into the prepared TCRbeta library. Using its own MiXCR run on the PCR reads, TCRdb lists one record per CDR3 protein. The sample lists about 980,000 distinct CDR3 sequences; 25% to 30% were seen once. The input for sequencing was PBMCs, mostly from graft donor cells, taken 360 days after TCRalphabeta/CD19-depleted stem cell transplant. The receptor set was obtained from a boy in the first two years of life who had a stem cell transplant for SCID, so the T cells may come from the graft donor.

This chain connects TRBV29-1 to TRBJ2-3; TRBD2 matches at 9 bases. The CDR3 extends over 14 amino acids. Trimming at V came to 4 bases and at J to 5 bases, leaving 7 bases not matched to a gene. Germline V lookup: CDR1 SQVTM, CDR2 ANQGSEA. DNA for the CDR3: TGCAGCGTTGTGGGCGGGGGGGCTCAAGATACGCAGTATTTT. Encoded protein: CSVVGGGAQDTQYF.

Only one count was recorded for this clonotype. The chain uses TRBV5-1 and TRBJ2-7, with TRBD1 matching 10 bases. Germline-derived CDR1 and CDR2 are SGHRS and YFSETQ. Trimming took 4 bases from V and 2 from J; bases not matched to a gene: 6. This CDR3 is 15 amino acids long. Written as DNA, the CDR3 is TGCGCCAGCAGCGCACGGGACAGGGGCACCTACGAGCAGTACTTC. Translated, it gives CASSARDRGTYEQYF.

V gene TRBV14 combines with J gene TRBJ2-1; D call uncertain. The V gene's germline CDR1 is SGHDN and CDR2 FVKESK. This CDR3 region has 16 residues. V was pared by 0 bases and J by 5 bases, with 14 bases between. CDR3 coding DNA: TGTGCCAGCAGCCAAGATACCAGAGCAGCGCACAATGAGCAGTTCTTC. As protein: CASSQDTRAAHNEQFF.

This clonotype was counted a few times. At one end, the junction sequence differs from germline, possibly due to a read error. The chain recombines TRBV5-1 with TRBJ2-1; D unclear. CDR3 length: 8 residues. Germline assignment: CDR1 SGHRS and CDR2 YFSETQ. The CDR3 nucleotides are TGCGCCAGCAGCTTACCGCTCTTC. Translated, it gives CASSLPLF.

The V gene is TRBV7-2, the J gene TRBJ2-5; D remains unclear. This CDR3 contains 16 residues. V dropped 1 base and J dropped 0 bases, with 12 bases sitting between them. CDR1 is SGHTA and CDR2 is FQGNSA in the germline V gene. CDR3 in DNA: TGTGCCAGCAGCTTAGGTATCTGGGCAGACCAAGAGACCCAGTACTTC. This codes for CASSLGIWADQETQYF.

This clonotype was seen only a few times. The chain joins TRBV5-1 to TRBJ2-3, with TRBD1 identical over 7 bases. J gave up 4 bases and V 5 bases, and 10 bases lay outside the gene matches. The CDR3 extends over 15 amino acids. CDR1 SGHRS and CDR2 YFSETQ come from the germline V gene. Written as DNA, the CDR3 is TGCGCCAGCAGTCATTTGGGACAGAGAGCAGATACGCAGTATTTT. It is translated as CASSHLGQRADTQYF.

The chain links TRBV5-1 to TRBJ2-6, with 10 bases identical to TRBD1. The CDR3 sequence is 16 residues long. Germline V gives CDR1 SGHRS, CDR2 YFSETQ. The J segment lost 5 bases and the V segment lost 6 bases, leaving 8 bases of the junction unmatched. CDR3 protein: CASMRTGGRRANVLTF. As DNA, the CDR3 is TGCGCCAGCATGAGGACAGGGGGACGAAGGGCCAACGTCCTGACTTTC.

V and J are TRBV6-2 or TRBV6-3 and TRBJ2-7, with 9 bases lining up with TRBD1. Germline V gene data show CDR1 as MNHEY and CDR2 as SVGEGT. CDR3 length equals 14 residues. The V segment lost 6 bases and the J segment 3 bases; nucleotides outside the gene matches: 6. The CDR3 is CASRGTGRIYEQYF. CDR3 in DNA: TGTGCCAGCAGGGGGACAGGGAGGATCTACGAGCAGTACTTC.

This chain connects TRBV20-1 to TRBJ1-3; a possible D gene is TRBD1 (6 bases). V lost 3 bases and J lost 0, with 12 bases in between. The CDR3 spans 15 residues. From germline, CDR1 is DFQATT and CDR2 SNEGSKA (reference sequence). CDR3 region: CSASPQGSSGNTIYF. The DNA for the CDR3 is TGCAGTGCTAGCCCTCAGGGGAGCTCTGGAAACACCATATATTTT.

This clonotype was observed a few times. The CDR3 reads CSVLTGGDEQYF. The DNA for the CDR3 is TGCAGCGTTTTGACAGGGGGCGACGAGCAGTACTTC. The gene calls are TRBV29-1 and TRBJ2-7; 10 nucleotides agree with TRBD1. This CDR3 comprises 12 residues. Germline V gives CDR1 SQVTM, CDR2 ANQGSEA. The trim removed 5 bases at V and 5 bases at J, leaving 3 bases unmatched.

The chain combines TRBV20-1 with TRBJ2-1; weak D call: TRBD2 (7 bases). CDR3 length: 14 amino acids. V was pared by 3 bases and J by 7 bases, with 16 bases between. The V gene's germline CDR1 is DFQATT and CDR2 SNEGSKA (reference sequence). The CDR3 region has the DNA TGCAGTGCTAGTGAATGGGGGGGCGCGAATGAGCAGTTCTTC. Residues: CSASEWGGANEQFF.

This clonotype has only a few counts. The rearrangement uses TRBV3-1 and TRBJ2-5; TRBD2 matches at 9 bases. The trim removed 4 bases at V and 5 bases at J, leaving 8 bases unmatched. This CDR3 spans 15 amino acids. The germline gives CDR1 LGHDT, CDR2 YNNKEL (reference sequence). The CDR3 nucleotides read TGTGCCAGCAGCCGTGCGACTAGCGGTGGGGAGACCCAGTACTTC. This gives the protein CASSRATSGGETQYF.

The J gene is TRBJ1-5, the V gene TRBV7-2; TRBD1 might be the D (5 bases). Germline V CDR1 and CDR2: SGHTA, FQGNSA. V lost 1 base and J lost 3, with 10 bases in between. The CDR3 spans 15 residues. CDR3 coding DNA: TGTGCCAGCAGCTTAGGGGGGTACGTCAATCAGCCCCAGCATTTT. It yields the protein CASSLGGYVNQPQHF. The full variable domain, completed using reference TRBV7-2 and TRBJ1-5, is GAGVSQSPSNKVTEKGKDVELRCDPISGHTALYWYRQSLGQGLEFLIYFQGNSAPDKSGLPSDRFSAERTGGSVSTLTIQRTQQEDSAVYLCASSLGGYVNQPQHFGDGTRLSIL.

This chain joins TRBV18 and TRBJ2-7; D is unresolved. This CDR3 spans 15 amino acids. Germline V gene lookup returns CDR1 KGHSH and CDR2 LQKENI. The V end lost 3 bases, the J end lost 5 bases, and 17 bases lay between the germline ends. The CDR3 DNA reads TGTGCCAGCTCACCCGGCCAATCCCCGTACGACGAGCAGTACTTC. Protein: CASSPGQSPYDEQYF.

The rearrangement links TRBV20-1 to TRBJ2-5; D unclear. The V end was cut by 3 bases, the J end by 2 bases, with 7 bases between. The CDR3 is 12 residues long. From germline, CDR1 is DFQATT and CDR2 SNEGSKA (reference sequence). CDR3 sequence reads: CSASSGQETQYF. The CDR3, as DNA: TGCAGTGCTAGTTCCGGGCAAGAGACCCAGTACTTC.

This clonotype appeared a few times. The chain uses TRBV28 and TRBJ1-2; D may be TRBD1 (5 bases). V was clipped by 5 bases and J by 7 bases, with 17 bases between them. This CDR3 region has 14 residues. Germline values: CDR1 MDHEN, CDR2 SYDVKM. The CDR3 DNA reads as TGTGCCAGCAGTCTAGGGTTTTCCGGGGGTGGCTACACCTTC. Protein: CASSLGFSGGGYTF.

The V gene is TRBV20-1, the J gene TRBJ2-5; D remains ambiguous. The CDR3 is 14 amino acids. Trimming took 8 bases from V and 1 from J, leaving 17 bases between them. Germline V gives CDR1 DFQATT, CDR2 SNEGSKA (reference sequence). CDR3 nucleotide sequence: TGCAGTACCCGAGGATGGGCAACCCAAGAGACCCAGTACTTC. Translated, it gives CSTRGWATQETQYF.

The V gene is TRBV4-1, the J gene TRBJ2-2, with D possibly TRBD2 on 7 matching bases. The V gene's germline CDR1 is MGHRA and CDR2 YSYEKL. The CDR3 is 16 residues long. The V end lost 1 base, the J end lost 5 bases, and 14 bases lay between the germline ends. The CDR3 nucleotides are TGCGCCAGCAGCCAAGTAATGGGAGGGGGAACCGGGGAGCTGTTTTTT. It codes for CASSQVMGGGTGELFF.